The rows below give T cell receptor beta chains drawn from one sample of a study of blood T cells in healthy people across ages. TCRdb passed the 5' RACE reads through MiXCR, listing each CDR3 protein once. This repertoire shows 1.5 million to 2 million distinct CDR3 sequences, over 25% found once; its top ten account for 7.7%. Sequenced material: blood. The receptors come from a woman in her thirties in good health. Each CDR3 is given with its conserved first and last residue. Fields, in order: J gene, V gene, D gene, clone size, CDR3 DNA, CDR3 protein. The D gene is left open where the match is weak. Only part of the rows carry a size: once, few, many, or a class if the clone is expanded.

j_call: TRBJ1-5
v_call: TRBV2
d_call: .
clone_size: .
cdr3_nt: TGTGCCAGCAGTGAGGACTTAATGCGGCAGCCCCAGCATTTT
cdr3_aa: CASSEDLMRQPQHF

j_call: TRBJ1-5
v_call: TRBV20-1
d_call: .
clone_size: once
cdr3_nt: TGCAGTGCTAGAGGGTTACAAGGGAATCAGCCCCAGCATTTT
cdr3_aa: CSARGLQGNQPQHF

j_call: TRBJ2-4
v_call: TRBV3-1
d_call: .
clone_size: few
cdr3_nt: TGTGCCAGCAGCCAAGAATTGAACATTCAGTACTTC
cdr3_aa: CASSQELNIQYF

j_call: TRBJ2-2
v_call: TRBV5-1
d_call: .
clone_size: .
cdr3_nt: TGCGCCAGCAGCTTGGCCCCCGTTAGTAGCACCGGGGAGCTGTTTTTT
cdr3_aa: CASSLAPVSSTGELFF

j_call: TRBJ1-1
v_call: TRBV5-5
d_call: .
clone_size: .
cdr3_nt: TGTGCCAGCAGCTTTGGAGCGACCACTGAAGCTTTCTTT
cdr3_aa: CASSFGATTEAFF

j_call: TRBJ2-7
v_call: TRBV7-9
d_call: .
clone_size: .
cdr3_nt: TGTGCCAGCAGCCAGGAGAGCGGACGGGCCTACGAGCAGTACTTC
cdr3_aa: CASSQESGRAYEQYF

j_call: TRBJ2-7
v_call: TRBV29-1
d_call: .
clone_size: .
cdr3_nt: TGCAGCGTTGACAGAGGGGTGGAAGGGCAGTACTTC
cdr3_aa: CSVDRGVEGQYF

j_call: TRBJ2-7
v_call: TRBV24-1
d_call: TRBD1
clone_size: few
cdr3_nt: TGTGCCACCAGTGTCTGGAGGACAGGGGCTGGGGAGCAGTACTTC
cdr3_aa: CATSVWRTGAGEQYF

j_call: TRBJ1-2
v_call: TRBV4-1
d_call: TRBD1
clone_size: .
cdr3_nt: TGCGCCAGCAGTCAAGATAGACAGGGTTTGGGTGGCTACACCTTC
cdr3_aa: CASSQDRQGLGGYTF

j_call: TRBJ1-1
v_call: TRBV6-6
d_call: .
clone_size: .
cdr3_nt: TGTGCCAGCACCCCTGGAGGGGTGAAGAACACTGAAGCTTTCTTT
cdr3_aa: CASTPGGVKNTEAFF

j_call: TRBJ2-7
v_call: TRBV12-3/TRBV12-4
d_call: .
clone_size: few
cdr3_nt: TGTGCCAGCAGGCCGGGACCTTTCTACGAGCAGTACTTC
cdr3_aa: CASRPGPFYEQYF

j_call: TRBJ2-1
v_call: TRBV6-5
d_call: TRBD2
clone_size: few
cdr3_nt: TGTGCCAGCAGTCGACCCGGGGGGGCCGAGCAGTTCTTC
cdr3_aa: CASSRPGGAEQFF

j_call: TRBJ2-7
v_call: TRBV20-1
d_call: .
clone_size: many
cdr3_nt: TGCAGTGCCACACGGCGGGCCTTGCGCTACGAGCAGTACTTC
cdr3_aa: CSATRRALRYEQYF

j_call: TRBJ1-2
v_call: TRBV28
d_call: TRBD1
clone_size: .
cdr3_nt: TGTGCCAGCAGTTTCAGGACAGGGGGCTCTAACTATGGCTACACCTTC
cdr3_aa: CASSFRTGGSNYGYTF

j_call: TRBJ1-1
v_call: TRBV28
d_call: TRBD1
clone_size: few
cdr3_nt: TGTGCCAGCAGTTCACTTGGGACAGAAGAAGCTTTCTTT
cdr3_aa: CASSSLGTEEAFF

j_call: TRBJ2-3
v_call: TRBV7-3
d_call: .
clone_size: few
cdr3_nt: TGTGCCAGCAAGCCTACTAGCACAGATACGCAGTATTTT
cdr3_aa: CASKPTSTDTQYF

j_call: TRBJ1-6
v_call: TRBV12-3/TRBV12-4
d_call: .
clone_size: few
cdr3_nt: TGTGCCAGCAGTCGATGGGGGGTCGATAATTCACCCCTCCACTTT
cdr3_aa: CASSRWGVDNSPLHF

j_call: TRBJ1-6
v_call: TRBV18
d_call: .
clone_size: .
cdr3_nt: TGTGCCAGCTCACCGTCGGGCGCACCCCTCCACTTT
cdr3_aa: CASSPSGAPLHF

j_call: TRBJ2-7
v_call: TRBV27
d_call: TRBD1
clone_size: many
cdr3_nt: TGTACCAGCCGATTGGGGGACAGATGGGGTAACGAGCAGTACTTC
cdr3_aa: CTSRLGDRWGNEQYF

j_call: TRBJ1-1
v_call: TRBV7-2
d_call: .
clone_size: few
cdr3_nt: TGTGCCAGCAGCTTAGGGGGCGGCGTCACTGAAGCTTTCTTT
cdr3_aa: CASSLGGGVTEAFF

j_call: TRBJ2-7
v_call: TRBV11-2
d_call: TRBD2
clone_size: .
cdr3_nt: TGTGCCAGCAGCTGGGCGGGAGGATGGGACGAGCAGTACTTC
cdr3_aa: CASSWAGGWDEQYF